The entry below gives a single TCR beta chain sequence along with its context. TCRdb passed the RT-PCR reads through MiXCR, listing each CDR3 protein once. The top ten clones hold approximately 3% of a sample with roughly 500,000 distinct CDR3 sequences, roughly 25% of them seen once. The data belong to a study of response to subunit inactivated influenza vaccine. Between the trimmed V and J ends, which lost 6 bases and 4 bases, there was a span of 19 bases. The CDR3 is made up of 16 amino acids. Germline assignment: CDR1 MNHEY and CDR2 SVGEGT. This sample also belongs to another study, concerning T cells expressing NK-cell markers. That source adds: For TCR beta, cDNA was produced by 5'RACE template switching with UMIs. Of the CD8+ T cells in about 6 donors, about 1.0-7.0% belonged to dominant NKG2C+ clonotypes. Among several donors, these clonotypes also ranked first in the CD3+CD56-NKG2C+ fraction.

The clonotype comes from a man in his fifties or sixties who received an inactivated influenza vaccine. Sequenced here: CD4+ T cells sorted from PBMCs, sampled approximately 13 days after vaccination. The chain has TRBV6-2 or TRBV6-3 and TRBJ2-1; a possible D gene is TRBD1 (6 bases). The CDR3 DNA reads as TGTGCCAGCAGCCGACCCCAGGGGCGACCTTACAATGAGCAGTTCTTC. It codes for CASSRPQGRPYNEQFF.